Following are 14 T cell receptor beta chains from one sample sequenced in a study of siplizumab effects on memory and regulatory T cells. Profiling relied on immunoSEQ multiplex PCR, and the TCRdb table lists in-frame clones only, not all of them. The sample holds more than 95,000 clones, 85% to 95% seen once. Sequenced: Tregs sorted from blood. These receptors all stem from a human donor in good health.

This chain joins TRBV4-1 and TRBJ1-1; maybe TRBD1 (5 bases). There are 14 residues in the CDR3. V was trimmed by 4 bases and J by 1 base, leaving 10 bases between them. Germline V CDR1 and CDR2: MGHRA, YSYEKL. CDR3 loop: CASSRGGTNTEAFF. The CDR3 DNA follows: TGCGCCAGCAGCCGCGGCGGGACGAACACTGAAGCTTTCTTT.

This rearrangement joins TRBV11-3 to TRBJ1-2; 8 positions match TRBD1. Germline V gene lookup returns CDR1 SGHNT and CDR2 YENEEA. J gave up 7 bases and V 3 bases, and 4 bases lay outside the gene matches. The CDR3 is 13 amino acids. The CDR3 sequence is CASSFQGAGGYTF. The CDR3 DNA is TGTGCCAGCAGCTTCCAGGGGGCCGGTGGCTACACCTTC.

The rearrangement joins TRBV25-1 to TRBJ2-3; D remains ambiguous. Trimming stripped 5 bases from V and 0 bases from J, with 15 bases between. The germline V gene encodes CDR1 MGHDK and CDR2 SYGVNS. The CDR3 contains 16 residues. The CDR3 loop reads CASSNYERTSTDTQYF. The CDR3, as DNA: TGTGCCAGCAGTAACTACGAGAGAACGAGCACAGATACGCAGTATTTT.

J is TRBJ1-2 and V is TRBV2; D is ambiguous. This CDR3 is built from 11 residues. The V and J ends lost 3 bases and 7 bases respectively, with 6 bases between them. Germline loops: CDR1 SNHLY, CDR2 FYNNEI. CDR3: CASSDSGGYTF. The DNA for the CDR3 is TGTGCCAGCAGTGACTCGGGTGGCTACACCTTC.

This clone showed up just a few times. The CDR3 region is CASSSGTARDTQYF. The CDR3 DNA sequence: TGCGCCAGCAGCTCCGGGACCGCCAGGGATACGCAGTATTTT. V usage is TRBV5-1 and J usage is TRBJ2-3; TRBD1 or TRBD2 may be the D gene (5 bases each). The germline V and J ends were trimmed by 3 bases and 6 bases, with 14 bases remaining between them. CDR1 is SGHRS, CDR2 YFSETQ, per germline. The CDR3 is 14 amino acids.

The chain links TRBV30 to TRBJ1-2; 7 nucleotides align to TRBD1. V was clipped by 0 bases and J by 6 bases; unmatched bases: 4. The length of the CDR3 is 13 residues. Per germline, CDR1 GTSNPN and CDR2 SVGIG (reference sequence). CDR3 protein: CAWSVRQGNGYTF. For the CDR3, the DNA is TGTGCCTGGAGTGTTAGACAGGGAAATGGCTACACCTTC.

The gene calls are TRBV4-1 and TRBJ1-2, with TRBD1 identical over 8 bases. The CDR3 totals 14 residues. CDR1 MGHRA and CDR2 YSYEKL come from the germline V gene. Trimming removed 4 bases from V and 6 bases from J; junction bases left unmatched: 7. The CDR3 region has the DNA TGCGCCAGCAGCCCCCCAGGGGGCAGCAATGGCTACACCTTC. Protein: CASSPPGGSNGYTF.

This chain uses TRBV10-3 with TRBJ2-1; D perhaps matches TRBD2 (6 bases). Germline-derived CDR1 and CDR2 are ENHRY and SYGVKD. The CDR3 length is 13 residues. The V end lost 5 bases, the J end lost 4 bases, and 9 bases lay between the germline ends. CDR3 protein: CAISFGLYNEQFF. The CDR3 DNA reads TGTGCCATCAGTTTTGGACTATACAATGAGCAGTTCTTC.

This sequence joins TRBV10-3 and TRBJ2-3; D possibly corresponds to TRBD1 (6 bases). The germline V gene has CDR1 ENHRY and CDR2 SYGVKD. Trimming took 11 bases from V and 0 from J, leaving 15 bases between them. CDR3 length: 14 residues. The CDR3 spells CAAGAGQSTDTQYF. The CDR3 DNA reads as TGTGCCGCCGGAGCAGGACAGAGCACAGATACGCAGTATTTT.

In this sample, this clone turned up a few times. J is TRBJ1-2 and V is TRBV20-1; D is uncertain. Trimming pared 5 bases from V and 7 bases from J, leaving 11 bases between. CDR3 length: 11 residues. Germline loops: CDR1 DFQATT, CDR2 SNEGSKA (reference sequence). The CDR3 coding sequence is TGCAGTGCTTACACCGTTGGTGGCTACACCTTC. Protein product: CSAYTVGGYTF.

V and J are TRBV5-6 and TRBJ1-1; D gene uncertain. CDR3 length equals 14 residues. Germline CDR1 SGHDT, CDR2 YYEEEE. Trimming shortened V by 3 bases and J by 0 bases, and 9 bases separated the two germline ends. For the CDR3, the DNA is TGTGCCAGCAGCTGGAGAGGGTTGAACACTGAAGCTTTCTTT. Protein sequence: CASSWRGLNTEAFF.

The CDR3 loop is CASSFSTYNEQFF. In DNA, the CDR3 is TGTGCCAGCAGTTTTTCTACCTACAATGAGCAGTTCTTC. The chain links TRBV2 to TRBJ2-1, with no clear D. The CDR3 contains 13 residues. Per germline, CDR1 SNHLY and CDR2 FYNNEI. Deletions cut 5 bases from V and 2 bases from J, with 7 bases between.

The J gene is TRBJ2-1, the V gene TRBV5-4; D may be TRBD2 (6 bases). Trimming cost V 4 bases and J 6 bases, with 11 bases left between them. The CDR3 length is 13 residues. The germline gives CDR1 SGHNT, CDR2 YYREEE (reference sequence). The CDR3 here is CASSPGTFNEQFF. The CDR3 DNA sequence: TGTGCCAGCAGCCCCGGGACTTTCAATGAGCAGTTCTTC.

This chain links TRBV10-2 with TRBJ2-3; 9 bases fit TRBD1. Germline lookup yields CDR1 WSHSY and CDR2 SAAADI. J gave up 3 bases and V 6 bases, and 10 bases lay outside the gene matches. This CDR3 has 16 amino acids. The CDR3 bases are TGCGCCAGCAGCACCCTATACAGGGGGCAAACAGATACGCAGTATTTT. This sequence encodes CASSTLYRGQTDTQYF.